Described below is a single T cell receptor beta chain sequence and its context. This entry is derived from a study of early T cells in non-severe SARS-CoV-2 infection. Overall study context: Investigators sequenced bulk RNA drawn from unsorted whole blood, and chains remained unpaired.

The ends were cut back, 5 bases at V and 6 bases at J, with 14 bases in the middle. The germline V gene encodes CDR1 SQVTM and CDR2 ANQGSEA. This CDR3 is built from 13 residues. Unique molecular identifiers were affixed to single, distinct cDNA molecules. TCRdb itself ran the 5' RACE reads through MiXCR, one entry per CDR3 protein. The sample records 100,000 to 120,000 distinct CDR3 sequences, around 13% being singletons. V usage is TRBV29-1 and J usage is TRBJ1-5; tentative D call: TRBD1 (5 bases). Sequencing used whole blood, obtained at baseline. This TCR was sampled from an adult who was a healthcare worker with PCR-confirmed SARS-CoV-2 infection or an uninfected control (not recorded which). This chain's CDR3 is CSVFIAGSQPQHF. The DNA for the CDR3 is TGCAGCGTTTTCATTGCAGGGTCTCAGCCCCAGCATTTT.